This TCR beta chain was found in a study of early T cells in non-severe SARS-CoV-2 infection (dated by TCRdb to the early 2020s). About the investigation overall: Bulk RNA from unsorted whole blood was used for TCR sequencing, so alpha and beta chains could not be paired. Points the paper makes about the study in general: Matching against VDJdb was skewed toward anti-spike CD8 responses, likely underestimated virus-specific expansions, and missed private and CD4 specificities.

As regards this clonotype: Its antigen is unknown. No qualities accompany the bases; no much larger clone lies one base away.

The library was produced with 5' RACE. Sequencer: NextSeq 500. In the TCR library protocol, unique molecular identifiers were attached to individual cDNA molecules to correct for PCR bias and sequencing error. Both TCR alpha and beta chains were sequenced, and tight co-correlation was observed between alpha and beta sequence abundances in each sample. For the original study's pipeline: Decombinator V4 was used to annotate TCR sequences for V gene, J gene and CDR3. Expanded TCRs were defined as changing significantly between any two time points under a Poisson model with p below 0.0001. TCR abundances were normalised to the total number of TCRs sequenced per sample and expressed as counts per million. MAIT TCRs were defined by TRAV1-2 paired with TRAJ12, TRAJ20 or TRAJ33, and iNKT TCRs by TRAV10 paired with TRAJ18. VDJdb, accessed on 1 November 2021, was searched for TCRs annotated for CMV, EBV and SARS-CoV-2, and TCRs annotated for more than one antigen were excluded. TCRdb cleaned the public reads at Q25 with fastp, built clones with MiXCR and kept in-frame beta chains. Rows with one shared CDR3 protein collapse into an entry with the most common genes and DNA. TCRdb assigned the V and J calls; the authors' analysis was not used. This sample gives more than 95,000 distinct CDR3 sequences in total; approximately 9.9% of them show up just once. Of the sample, around 4.6% is held by the ten largest clones.

Set within a cohort of healthcare workers in London, UK, this nested case-control study involved weekly PCR testing of nasopharyngeal swabs along with blood sampling. Healthcare workers were recruited during the week of the UK lockdown, between 23 and 31 March 2020, and followed weekly for up to roughly 16 weeks. The CDR3 numbers 13 residues from cysteine through phenylalanine. CDR3 DNA only is kept here, 39 bases in frame from base 1. Trimming costs V 2 bases and J 8 bases, and their ends lie 12 bases apart. CDR1 and CDR2, per the germline V gene, are MNHEY and SVGAGI. The V gene is TRBV6-5 and the J gene is TRBJ1-2, with an unclear D gene assignment. The source of this sequence is an adult who was a healthcare worker with PCR-confirmed SARS-CoV-2 infection or an uninfected control (not recorded which). This sample comprised whole blood, obtained at baseline. The CDR3 region: CASSYEDAEGYTF. The nucleotide sequence is given as TGTGCCAGCAGTTACGAGGATGCGGAAGGCTACACCTTC.